This TCR beta chain was captured by sequencing in a study of regulatory T cells in long-lasting Graves disease. Broader study findings: Thyroid tissue was not sampled; only peripheral blood was. Persistent disease preferred TRBV28, TRBJ1-2 and TRBJ2-5; new disease, TRBV20-1 and TRBJ2-1.

Arm-PCR of CDR3 regions and iRepertoire HTBI primers were the basis on which TCR beta libraries were built. A single record per CDR3 protein comes from TCRdb applying MiXCR to the multiplex PCR reads. The sample includes around 400,000 distinct CDR3 sequences, approximately 22% of them seen just once. Time point defined: persistent/refractory GD, antithyroid drugs over 5 years with positive TRAb. From PBMCs, RNA was extracted and then used to make the TCR library. Criteria from the American Thyroid Association guidelines were applied to diagnose Graves' disease. Germline CDR1 is LGHNA and CDR2 is YNFKEQ. Trimming removed 0 bases from V and 2 bases from J, with 8 bases in between. The CDR3 runs to 14 residues. This clonotype was seen a few times. Its antigen remains unidentified. This may be a read error: a much more frequent sequence differs by one nucleotide.

The receptor's source is a female donor with Graves disease. Sequencing was performed on peripheral blood mononuclear cells (PBMCs), taken when the disease was refractory, from a patient treated with antithyroid drugs. The chain has TRBV4-2 and TRBJ2-7; possible D gene TRBD2, 5 bases. This CDR3 is CASSQDGGPYEQYF. As DNA, the CDR3 is TGTGCCAGCAGCCAAGACGGAGGCCCCTACGAGCAGTACTTC.